This is a list of T cell receptor beta chains from one sample in a study of cytomegalovirus exposure and HLA in healthy donors. Measured with immunoSEQ multiplex PCR; TCRdb has only the in-frame clones, and not every one. The table has about 180,000 clones, 81% seen once. What was sequenced was PBMCs. The source is a woman aged 25 to 45 in good health and CMV-seronegative. Each CDR3 is given with its conserved first and last residue. D genes are given only for firm matches. The size field is filled for only some rows; it gives once, few, many or a size class.

clone size,V gene,D gene,J gene,CDR3 length,CDR3 protein,CDR3 DNA
.,TRBV19,TRBD2,TRBJ2-5,14,CASSISGGQESQYF,TGTGCCAGTAGTATATCGGGGGGTCAGGAGAGCCAGTACTTC
.,TRBV28,TRBD1,TRBJ1-3,17,CASSPQTGGLSGNTIYF,TGTGCCAGCAGTCCTCAGACAGGGGGCCTCTCTGGAAACACCATATATTTT
.,TRBV6-5,.,TRBJ1-3,15,CASSYDTFSGNTIYF,TGTGCCAGCAGTTACGACACCTTCTCTGGAAACACCATATATTTT
.,TRBV29-1,.,TRBJ2-1,13,CSVGGLQWGEQFF,TGCAGCGTTGGAGGACTACAATGGGGTGAGCAGTTCTTC
once,TRBV28,TRBD2,TRBJ2-1,13,CASSTSGRAACVF,TGTGCCAGCAGCACTAGCGGGAGGGCTGCTTGCGTCTTC
.,TRBV10-2,.,TRBJ1-4,14,CASTPWVGDEKLFF,TGCGCCAGCACACCTTGGGTGGGCGACGAAAAACTGTTTTTT
.,TRBV9,.,TRBJ2-1,15,CASSVDAGLPSEQFF,TGTGCCAGCAGCGTAGACGCAGGCCTACCGAGTGAGCAGTTCTTC
.,TRBV5-4,TRBD1,TRBJ2-7,18,CASSLEISTGTGGGEQYF,TGTGCCAGCAGCTTGGAAATTTCTACCGGGACAGGGGGCGGGGAGCAGTACTTC
few,TRBV2,.,TRBJ1-5,14,CASRPGSAGQPQHF,TGTGCCAGCAGGCCTGGGAGCGCGGGTCAGCCCCAGCATTTT
.,TRBV28,.,TRBJ2-7,14,CASSLAGGNYEQYF,TGTGCCAGCAGTTTAGCCGGGGGAAACTACGAGCAGTACTTC
.,TRBV27,TRBD1,TRBJ1-5,19,CASSPGRDRGAPSNQPQHF,TGTGCCAGCAGTCCCGGCCGGGACAGGGGGGCCCCCAGCAATCAGCCCCAGCATTTT
.,TRBV19,.,TRBJ2-3,12,CASSIEGYTQYF,TGTGCCAGTAGTATCGAGGGATATACGCAGTATTTT
.,TRBV6-1,TRBD2,TRBJ2-3,15,CASSEATGGLDTQYF,TGTGCCAGCAGTGAAGCAACGGGGGGGCTAGATACGCAGTATTTT
.,TRBV9,TRBD2,TRBJ2-3,17,CASSVGASGGLTDTQYF,TGTGCCAGCAGCGTAGGGGCTAGCGGGGGGCTCACAGATACGCAGTATTTT
.,TRBV28,.,TRBJ2-7,16,CASRSPQVDIPYEQYF,TGTGCCAGCAGATCTCCTCAGGTTGACATTCCCTACGAGCAGTACTTC
.,TRBV11-2,.,TRBJ2-5,15,CASSFMRGSQETQYF,TGTGCCAGCAGCTTCATGAGGGGGTCTCAAGAGACCCAGTACTTC
.,TRBV28,TRBD1,TRBJ1-5,18,CASSKGQGYSSSNQPQHF,TGTGCCAGCAGTAAAGGACAGGGATATTCCTCCAGCAATCAGCCCCAGCATTTT
.,TRBV19,.,TRBJ1-4,13,CASSITGNEKLFF,TGTGCCAGTAGTATAACAGGGAATGAAAAACTGTTTTTT
.,TRBV4-3,.,TRBJ2-7,16,CASSQGQGSSASEQYF,TGCGCCAGCAGCCAAGGTCAGGGTTCTAGCGCTAGCGAGCAGTACTTC
.,TRBV7-8,TRBD1,TRBJ2-7,17,CASSDLITGTGADEQYF,TGTGCCAGCAGCGACTTAATCACCGGGACAGGGGCTGACGAGCAGTACTTC
.,TRBV28,TRBD1,TRBJ2-7,16,CASSFIFAGGSYEQYF,TGTGCCAGCAGTTTTATCTTTGCAGGGGGCTCTTACGAGCAGTACTTC
.,TRBV5-1,TRBD1,TRBJ2-1,16,CASSGGTGSSYNEQFF,TGCGCCAGCAGCGGAGGGACAGGCAGCTCCTACAATGAGCAGTTCTTC
.,TRBV6-5,TRBD2,TRBJ2-7,14,CASSSAGPLYEQYF,TGTGCCAGCAGTTCAGCGGGACCTCTCTACGAGCAGTACTTC
.,TRBV28,.,TRBJ2-7,11,CASSSNYEQYF,TGTGCCAGCAGTTCTAACTACGAGCAGTACTTC
.,TRBV7-9,.,TRBJ2-3,17,CASSLRRVLLGTDTQYF,TGTGCCAGCAGCTTAAGGAGGGTGCTGCTAGGCACAGATACGCAGTATTTT
.,TRBV28,TRBD2,TRBJ2-1,14,CASSGTSGRNEQFF,TGTGCCAGCAGTGGGACTAGCGGGAGAAATGAGCAGTTCTTC
few,TRBV10-3,TRBD2,TRBJ2-2,16,CAISADSGEETGELFF,TGTGCCATCAGTGCCGATAGCGGGGAGGAAACCGGGGAGCTGTTTTTT
.,TRBV5-1,.,TRBJ2-7,24,CASSPDSAPTSSTSGRAPWLEQYF,.
.,TRBV10-2,TRBD2,TRBJ2-7,15,CASSDPLAGESEQYF,TGCGCCAGCAGTGACCCACTAGCGGGAGAATCGGAGCAGTACTTC
.,TRBV28,TRBD1,TRBJ2-3,17,CASSTPSRGPPADTQYF,TGTGCCAGCAGTACCCCCTCGAGGGGGCCGCCCGCAGATACGCAGTATTTT
.,TRBV6-5,.,TRBJ2-1,15,CASSYQRSSYNEQFF,TGTGCCAGCAGTTACCAGCGAAGCTCCTACAATGAGCAGTTCTTC
.,TRBV7-9,TRBD1,TRBJ1-5,12,CASTGGRQPQHF,TGTGCCAGTACAGGGGGCCGGCAGCCCCAGCATTTT
.,TRBV7-3,TRBD1,TRBJ1-5,16,CASSLIGTGSNQPQHF,TGTGCCAGCAGCTTAATAGGGACAGGGAGCAATCAGCCCCAGCATTTT
.,TRBV7-2,TRBD1,TRBJ2-1,14,CASSAGQGRNEQFF,TGTGCCAGCAGCGCCGGACAGGGGAGGAATGAGCAGTTCTTC
.,TRBV6-1,TRBD1,TRBJ1-6,15,CASSVYRGKNSPLHF,TGTGCCAGCAGTGTCTACAGGGGTAAGAATTCACCCCTCCACTTT
.,TRBV6-6,.,TRBJ2-7,16,CASSPQPQGLLNEQYF,TGTGCCAGCAGTCCGCAGCCCCAGGGGCTCCTCAACGAGCAGTACTTC